Given below is one TCR beta chain in context. Its antigen is undetermined. Trimming took 1 base from V and 8 from J; bases not matched to a gene: 9. From germline, CDR1 is SGHDT and CDR2 YYEEEE. The CDR3 is 15 amino acids. This specimen comes from a study of shared clonotypes between healthy human individuals. Broader study findings: Sequencing depth was a factor that was expected to affect clonotype sharing among donors. Across subsets, estimated richness was generally greater for naive than for memory populations. The sole specimen, blood, was sampled, and tissue repertoires likely differ.

An even split of each subset's genomic DNA across several immunoSEQ plates was performed. Some clones are missing from TCRdb's copy, which holds only in-frame ones; the method was immunoSEQ multiplex PCR. The sample carries approximately 2,200,000 clones, about 92% recorded once. Naive CD8 cells lacked CD45RO, underwent positive selection for CCR7 and left out terminally differentiated effector memory CD45RA+ cells. The chain combines TRBV5-6 with TRBJ1-2; 9 bases align to TRBD1. Sequencing was carried out using naive CD8+ T cells from PBMCs. This receptor was taken from a man younger than 30 in good health. Some clones in this sample may be carry-over from other donors' samples. DNA for the CDR3: TGTGCCAGCAGCTTGATCGGACAGGGGATACGCGGCTACACCTTC. Translating it yields CASSLIGQGIRGYTF.